Below, 15 T cell receptor beta chains from the same sample are listed, as sequenced in a study of blood T cell repertoires in COVID-19. Sequenced by immunoSEQ multiplex PCR; TCRdb stores in-frame clones only, minus some. The table records 150,000 to 200,000 clones, about nine tenths of them present only once. Sequences were obtained from peripheral blood. These receptors were taken from a young man with acute or convalescent COVID-19.

V usage is TRBV30 and J usage is TRBJ1-2; TRBD1 might be the D (6 bases). The CDR3 sequence is 13 residues long. CDR1 and CDR2 (germline): GTSNPN, SVGIG (reference sequence). Trimming pared 0 bases from V and 6 bases from J, leaving 11 bases between. CDR3 sequence: CAWSVRSGDGYTF. CDR3 bases: TGTGCCTGGAGTGTACGGTCAGGGGATGGCTACACCTTC.

The CDR3 here is CASNGVAGAYNEQFF. Written as DNA, the CDR3 is TGTGCCAGCAATGGAGTGGCAGGGGCTTACAATGAGCAGTTCTTC. The chain has TRBV2 and TRBJ2-1; a possible D gene is TRBD1 (6 bases). In germline, CDR1 is SNHLY, CDR2 FYNNEI. V lost 7 bases and J 4 bases, leaving 17 bases between the germline ends. This CDR3 spans 15 amino acids.

The genes are TRBV3-1 (or the pseudogene TRBV3-2) and TRBJ2-1; 10 bases map to TRBD2. CDR1 is LGHDT and CDR2 is YNNKEL in the germline V gene (reference sequence). This CDR3 region has 15 residues. The V and J ends lost 5 bases and 9 bases, in that order; junction bases with no gene match: 10. The DNA of the CDR3 is TGTGCCAGCAGCGAAAGTCTAGCGGGGGTTCTTGAGCAGTTCTTC. Translated, it gives CASSESLAGVLEQFF.

The V call is TRBV2, the J call TRBJ2-1, with D perhaps matching TRBD2 (6 bases). Trimming removed 8 bases from V and 2 bases from J, with 13 bases in between. CDR1 is SNHLY and CDR2 is FYNNEI in the germline V gene. The CDR3 is made up of 14 amino acids. The CDR3 DNA reads as TGTGCCAGCGGGCGGGATACCCCCTACAATGAGCAGTTCTTC. Its translation is CASGRDTPYNEQFF.

Here the CDR3 reads CASSLLSARIMTEDTQYF. The CDR3, as DNA: TGTGCCAGCAGTTTATTAAGCGCGCGTATCATGACCGAAGATACGCAGTATTTT. The genes are TRBV27 and TRBJ2-3; D call uncertain. CDR3 size: 18 residues. CDR1 MNHEY and CDR2 SMNVEV come from the germline V gene (reference sequence). V gave up 1 base and J gave up 5 bases, with 22 bases separating them.

The chain combines TRBV6-5 with TRBJ2-5; D is possibly TRBD2 (6 bases). This CDR3 region has 15 residues. Looked up from germline, CDR1 is MNHEY and CDR2 is SVGAGI. V lost 6 bases and J 3 bases, leaving 17 bases between the germline ends. The CDR3 DNA sequence: TGTGCCAGCAGATTAACCGGGACTCTCGAAGAGACCCAGTACTTC. This sequence encodes CASRLTGTLEETQYF.

The V and J genes are TRBV10-1 and TRBJ1-2, with D possibly TRBD1 on 5 matching bases. Germline CDR1 and CDR2: WNHNN and SYGVQD (reference sequence). The CDR3 is made up of 14 amino acids. V dropped 5 bases and J dropped 0 bases, with 10 bases sitting between them. CDR3 in DNA: TGCGCCAGCAGTCGGGACTTAACTAACTATGGCTACACCTTC. It codes for CASSRDLTNYGYTF.

The chain is built from TRBV28 and TRBJ1-1; D call uncertain. The CDR3 extends over 11 amino acids. The germline gives CDR1 MDHEN, CDR2 SYDVKM. Trimming removed 2 bases at V and 7 bases at J, with 5 bases between. CDR3 region: CASSLTGEAFF. CDR3 DNA sequence: TGTGCCAGCAGTTTAACGGGTGAAGCTTTCTTT. Filled out from reference TRBV28 and TRBJ1-1, the complete variable domain reads DVKVTQSSRYLVKRTGEKVFLECVQDMDHENMFWYRQDPGLGLRLIYFSYDVKMKEKGDIPEGYSVSREKKERFSLILESASTNQTSMYLCASSLTGEAFFGQGTRLTVV.

The CDR3 DNA sequence: TGCGCCAGCGGCAGGGGGCTGAGAGACACTGAAGCTTTCTTT. Its protein product is CASGRGLRDTEAFF. V usage is TRBV4-1 and J usage is TRBJ1-1; 8 bases align to TRBD1. Germline CDR1 is MGHRA and CDR2 is YSYEKL. The junction had 8 bases not matched to a gene; V was cut back by 8 bases and J by 3 bases. This CDR3 contains 14 residues.

This clone was recorded only once. The V gene is TRBV11-2, the J gene TRBJ2-1; a weak D match, TRBD2 (5 bases). The CDR3 extends over 13 amino acids. V gave up 1 base and J gave up 16 bases, with 17 bases separating them. Germline values: CDR1 SGHAT, CDR2 FQNNGV. This chain's CDR3 is CASSLVSLDSGFF. CDR3 coding DNA: TGTGCCAGCAGCTTAGTATCGTTGGACTCGGGCTTCTTC.

The chain joins TRBV4-1 to TRBJ2-5; possibly TRBD2 for D (7 bases). V was clipped by 0 bases and J by 4 bases, with 9 bases between them. Per the germline V gene, CDR1 is MGHRA and CDR2 is YSYEKL. CDR3 length equals 14 residues. CDR3 in amino acids: CASSQEGGRETQYF. CDR3 bases: TGCGCCAGCAGCCAAGAGGGGGGGCGAGAGACCCAGTACTTC.

The rearrangement links TRBV5-1 to TRBJ2-1; D remains ambiguous. Germline V gene sequence: CDR1 SGHRS, CDR2 YFSETQ. This CDR3 contains 16 residues. Trimming removed 0 bases from V and 7 bases from J, with 17 bases in between. CDR3 sequence reads: CASSLVVGARTNEQFF. The CDR3 DNA sequence: TGCGCCAGCAGCTTGGTGGTGGGCGCAAGAACAAATGAGCAGTTCTTC.

V usage is TRBV30 and J usage is TRBJ1-5; D not resolved. V shed 2 bases and J shed 4 bases, with 9 bases lying between them. This CDR3 spans 13 amino acids. Germline V gene data show CDR1 as GTSNPN and CDR2 as SVGIG (reference sequence). The CDR3 nucleotides are TGTGCCTGGAGTCCCCAGGCGAATCAGCCCCAGCATTTT. This sequence encodes CAWSPQANQPQHF.

In regard to this clone: The sample contains more than one DNA sequence encoding this CDR3. This chain links TRBV5-6 with TRBJ2-3, with D possibly being TRBD2 (5 bases). V lost 1 base, J lost 4 bases, and 7 bases lay in between. Germline V gives CDR1 SGHDT, CDR2 YYEEEE. The CDR3 is 13 residues long. The CDR3, as DNA: TGTGCCAGCAGCTTGCGCGGGCCAGATACGCAGTATTTT. Amino acid sequence: CASSLRGPDTQYF.

This chain joins TRBV12-5 and TRBJ1-1; 9 nucleotides align to TRBD1. Trimming took 5 bases from V and 1 from J; bases not matched to a gene: 11. This CDR3 has 17 amino acids. Germline CDR1 LGHNT, CDR2 FRNRAP. CDR3 DNA: TGTGCTAGTGGTCTCGATCGAACGGACAGGGGGAACACTGAAGCTTTCTTT. Translation gives CASGLDRTDRGNTEAFF.